This record looks at one T cell receptor (beta chain) sequence and its context. Authors' processing steps: For nucleated cells, counts were estimated from reference gene primer amplification. Some clones are missing from TCRdb's copy, which holds only in-frame ones; the method was immunoSEQ multiplex PCR. That table is the source of V, J and clone size, and D and trimming were worked out from the DNA. The sample consists of about 190,000 clones, more than 60% of them appearing once. The V gene lost 2 bases and the J gene lost 1 base, with 8 bases spanning the gap. This CDR3 has 14 residues. The germline V gene has CDR1 MNHEY and CDR2 SVGAGI. These data belong to a study of blood T cell repertoires in COVID-19. Study-level information: The samples span acute and convalescent COVID-19 from the United States, Italy and Spain. Nucleic acid was either cDNA or gDNA, and it came from T cells, B-cell-depleted T cells, or PBMCs.

Sequenced material: peripheral blood. The clonotype was recovered from a woman aged 45-65 years with acute or convalescent COVID-19. The chain is built from TRBV6-5 and TRBJ1-1, with D perhaps TRBD1 (5 bases). The chain's CDR3 is CASSYLQGNTEAFF. Here the CDR3 DNA reads TGTGCCAGCAGTTACCTTCAGGGGAACACTGAAGCTTTCTTT.